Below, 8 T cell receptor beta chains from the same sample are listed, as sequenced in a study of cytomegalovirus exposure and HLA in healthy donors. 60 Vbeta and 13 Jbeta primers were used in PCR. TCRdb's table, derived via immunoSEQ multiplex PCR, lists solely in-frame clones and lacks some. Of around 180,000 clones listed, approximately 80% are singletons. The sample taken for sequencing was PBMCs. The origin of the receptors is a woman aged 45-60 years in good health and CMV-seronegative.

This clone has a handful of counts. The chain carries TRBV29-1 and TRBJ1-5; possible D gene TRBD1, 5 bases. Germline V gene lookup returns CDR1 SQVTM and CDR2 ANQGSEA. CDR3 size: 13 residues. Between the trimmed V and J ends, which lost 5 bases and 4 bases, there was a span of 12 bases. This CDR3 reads CSVSDSFNQPQHF. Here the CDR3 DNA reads TGCAGCGTTTCAGACAGCTTTAATCAGCCCCAGCATTTT.

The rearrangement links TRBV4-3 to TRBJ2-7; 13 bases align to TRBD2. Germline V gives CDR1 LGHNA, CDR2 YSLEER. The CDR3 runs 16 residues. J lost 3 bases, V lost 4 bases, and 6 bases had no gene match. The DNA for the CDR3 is TGCGCCAGCAGCCGGGCACTAGCGGGGGGGCTCTACGAGCAGTACTTC. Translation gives CASSRALAGGLYEQYF.

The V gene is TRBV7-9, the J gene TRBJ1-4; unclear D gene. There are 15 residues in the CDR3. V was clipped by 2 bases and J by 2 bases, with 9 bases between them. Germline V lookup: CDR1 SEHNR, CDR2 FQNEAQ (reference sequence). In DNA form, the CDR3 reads TGTGCCAGCAGCTTAACTCCGGTGACTAATGAAAAACTGTTTTTT. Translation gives CASSLTPVTNEKLFF.

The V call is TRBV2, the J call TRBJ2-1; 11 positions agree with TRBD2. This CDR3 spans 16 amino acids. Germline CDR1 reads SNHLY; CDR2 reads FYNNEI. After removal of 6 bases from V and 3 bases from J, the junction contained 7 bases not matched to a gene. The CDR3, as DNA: TGTGCCAGCAGGGTGACTAGCGGGGACTACTACAATGAGCAGTTCTTC. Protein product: CASRVTSGDYYNEQFF.

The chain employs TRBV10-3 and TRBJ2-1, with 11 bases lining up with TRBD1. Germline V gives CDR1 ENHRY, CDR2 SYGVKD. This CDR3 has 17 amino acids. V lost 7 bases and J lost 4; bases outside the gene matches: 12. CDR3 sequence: CAIKRGQDRGPYNEQFF. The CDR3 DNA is TGTGCCATCAAAAGGGGCCAGGACAGGGGGCCTTACAATGAGCAGTTCTTC.

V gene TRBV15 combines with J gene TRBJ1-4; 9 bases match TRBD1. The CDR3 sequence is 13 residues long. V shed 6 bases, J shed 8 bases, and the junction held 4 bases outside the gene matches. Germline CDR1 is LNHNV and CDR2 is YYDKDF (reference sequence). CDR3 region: CATRQGAKEKLFF. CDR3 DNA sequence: TGTGCCACCAGACAGGGGGCAAAGGAAAAACTGTTTTTT.

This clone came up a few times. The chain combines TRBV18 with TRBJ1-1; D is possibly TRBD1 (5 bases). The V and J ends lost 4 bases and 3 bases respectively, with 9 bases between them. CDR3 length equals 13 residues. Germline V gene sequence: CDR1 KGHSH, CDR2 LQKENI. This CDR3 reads CASSQGLDTEAFF. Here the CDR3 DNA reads TGTGCCAGCTCACAGGGGTTGGACACTGAAGCTTTCTTT.

The CDR3, as DNA: TGTGCCAGCAGCTTGGCATCGGGCAATCAGCCCCAGCATTTT. Its protein is CASSLASGNQPQHF. The V and J genes are TRBV5-6 and TRBJ1-5; D gene unclear. Germline V CDR1 and CDR2: SGHDT, YYEEEE. V gave up 0 bases and J gave up 2 bases, with 6 bases separating them. This CDR3 has 14 residues.